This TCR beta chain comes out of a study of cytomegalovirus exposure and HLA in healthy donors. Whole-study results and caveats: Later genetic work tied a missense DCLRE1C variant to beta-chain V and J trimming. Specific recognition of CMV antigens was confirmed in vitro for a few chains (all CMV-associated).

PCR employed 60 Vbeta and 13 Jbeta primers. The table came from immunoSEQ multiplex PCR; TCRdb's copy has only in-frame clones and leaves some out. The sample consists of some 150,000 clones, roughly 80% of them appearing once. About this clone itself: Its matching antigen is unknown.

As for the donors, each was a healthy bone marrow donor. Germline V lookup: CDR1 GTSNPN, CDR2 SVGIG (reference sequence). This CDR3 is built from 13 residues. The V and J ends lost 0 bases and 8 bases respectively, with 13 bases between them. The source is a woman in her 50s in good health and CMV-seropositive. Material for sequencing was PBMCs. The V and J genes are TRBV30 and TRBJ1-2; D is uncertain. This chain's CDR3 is CAWSVLGGLGYTF. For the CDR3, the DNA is TGTGCCTGGAGTGTTCTTGGCGGCCTGGGCTACACCTTC.